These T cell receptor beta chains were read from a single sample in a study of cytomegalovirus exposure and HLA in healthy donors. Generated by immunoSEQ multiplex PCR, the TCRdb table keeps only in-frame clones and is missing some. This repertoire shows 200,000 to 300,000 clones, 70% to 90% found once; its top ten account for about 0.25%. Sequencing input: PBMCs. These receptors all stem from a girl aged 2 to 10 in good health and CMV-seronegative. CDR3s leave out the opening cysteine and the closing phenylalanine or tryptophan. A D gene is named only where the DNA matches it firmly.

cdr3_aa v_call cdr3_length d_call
ASSEGPSGGPAYEQY TRBV6-1 15 TRBD2
ASSYGLAGEKDEQY TRBV5-1 14 TRBD2
ASSISSGGSYEQY TRBV19 13 TRBD2
ASSFTGSSYGYT TRBV7-9 12 NA
ASSPEGGAEAF TRBV18 11 NA
ASSLGGLAVNEQF TRBV5-5 13 TRBD2
ASGTPLQGVRTEAF TRBV12-5 14 TRBD1
ASSSGTFFYEQY TRBV27 12 NA
ASSIDLIEGAF TRBV19 11 NA
SASGEDTQY TRBV20-1 9 NA
ASSSSGTRNDEQY TRBV11-2 13 TRBD2
ASSSSGTQY TRBV5-1 9 NA
ASSQQGEGGNQPQH TRBV7-6 14 TRBD1
ASSARTGGSQETQY TRBV4-2 14 TRBD1
ASSLGGLAGWLSFNEQF TRBV5-6 17 TRBD2
ASGPGLADTDTQY TRBV10-1 13 TRBD2
ASSRRGTTDTQY TRBV2 12 NA
ASRFTGPGNQPQH TRBV12-2 13 NA
ASSNCEQY TRBV21-1 8 NA
ASRGDGRTADTQY TRBV27 13 TRBD2
ASSLGRGGDDEQF TRBV5-7 13 TRBD2
ASRPGGGYEQY TRBV6-5 11 TRBD2
AWSATLAGEL TRBV30 10 TRBD2
ASSVPGGTYEQY TRBV28 12 NA
ASRVTGDQPQH TRBV6-1 11 NA
ASSVGTGGIYEQY TRBV9 13 TRBD1
ASSLARWRGDRDTQY TRBV7-6 15 NA
AWSVIPRNNEQF TRBV30 12 NA
ATSRGQGGTEAF TRBV15 12 TRBD1
ASSMGSSREQF TRBV19 11 NA
AISSGGEDTQY TRBV2 11 TRBD2